This TCR beta chain stems from a study of molecular identifiers for immune sequencing clone quantification. One entry per CDR3 protein, called by TCRdb with MiXCR from the PCR reads. The sample lists about 640,000 distinct CDR3 sequences; nearly 20% were seen once. The sample holds one count of this clonotype. The junction departs from germline at one end; a sequencing error may be responsible. The V gene's germline CDR1 is DFQATT and CDR2 SNEGSKA (reference sequence). There are 13 residues in the CDR3. Material: naive CD8+ T cells from blood, with Jurkat cell RNA spiked in. The subset denotes: FACS-sorted CD8+CD4-CCR7+CD45RA+ naive T cells. The rearrangement links TRBV20-1 to TRBJ2-4; D may be TRBD2 (6 bases). This TCR was sampled from a human donor in good health. Some libraries in this study had Jurkat cell RNA spiked in. The CDR3 spells CSARGGLENTQYF. The CDR3 bases are TGCAGTGCTAGGGGGGGACTTGAAAACACTCAGTACTTC.